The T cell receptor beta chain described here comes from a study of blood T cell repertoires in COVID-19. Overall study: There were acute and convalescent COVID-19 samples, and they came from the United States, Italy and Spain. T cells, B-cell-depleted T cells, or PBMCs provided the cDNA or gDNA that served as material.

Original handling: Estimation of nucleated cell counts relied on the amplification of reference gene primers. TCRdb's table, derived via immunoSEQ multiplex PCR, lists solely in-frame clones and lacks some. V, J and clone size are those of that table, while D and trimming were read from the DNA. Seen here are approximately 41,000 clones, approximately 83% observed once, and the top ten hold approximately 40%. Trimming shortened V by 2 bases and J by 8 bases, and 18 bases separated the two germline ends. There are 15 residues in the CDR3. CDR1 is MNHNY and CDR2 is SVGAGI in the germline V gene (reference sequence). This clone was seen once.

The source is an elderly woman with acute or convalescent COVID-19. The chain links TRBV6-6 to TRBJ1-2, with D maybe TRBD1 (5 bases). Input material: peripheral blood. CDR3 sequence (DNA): TGTGCCAGCAGTTACGGGGGGGACCCAAGAGGAGGCTACACCTTC. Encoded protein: CASSYGGDPRGGYTF.